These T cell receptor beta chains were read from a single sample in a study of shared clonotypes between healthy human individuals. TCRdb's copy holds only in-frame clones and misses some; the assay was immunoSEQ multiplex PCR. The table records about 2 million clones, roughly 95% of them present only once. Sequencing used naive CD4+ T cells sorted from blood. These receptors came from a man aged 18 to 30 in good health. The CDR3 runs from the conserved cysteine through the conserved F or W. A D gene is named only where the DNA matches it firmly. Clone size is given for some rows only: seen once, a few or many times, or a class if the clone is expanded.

CDR3nt: TGTGCCACTCAGGGCACTAGGAACCCCGTAGCGCAGTATTTT; CDR3aa: CATQGTRNPVAQYF; v_gene: TRBV6-6; j_gene: TRBJ2-3; d_gene: .; abundance: .
CDR3nt: TGTGCCAGCAGCCCCGACAGGCTAAGCTCCTACGAGCAGTACTTC; CDR3aa: CASSPDRLSSYEQYF; v_gene: TRBV7-2; j_gene: TRBJ2-7; d_gene: .; abundance: .
CDR3nt: TGTGCCAGCAGCGTAGGACAGGCCACCTCCTACGAGCAGTACTTC; CDR3aa: CASSVGQATSYEQYF; v_gene: TRBV9; j_gene: TRBJ2-7; d_gene: .; abundance: .
CDR3nt: TGCGCCAGCAGCCAAGGTTTGGGGGTTAACTCTGGGGCCAACGTCCTGACTTTC; CDR3aa: CASSQGLGVNSGANVLTF; v_gene: TRBV4-3; j_gene: TRBJ2-6; d_gene: .; abundance: .
CDR3nt: TGTGCCAGCAGCTTGGGGCAGGGTAAAAGTTACGAGCAGTACTTC; CDR3aa: CASSLGQGKSYEQYF; v_gene: TRBV5-4; j_gene: TRBJ2-7; d_gene: .; abundance: .
CDR3nt: TGCGCCAGCAGCTTGGCCTACGAGGGGCTCGGTTCACCCCTCCACTTT; CDR3aa: CASSLAYEGLGSPLHF; v_gene: TRBV5-1; j_gene: TRBJ1-6; d_gene: .; abundance: .
CDR3nt: TGTGCCAGCAGGTTACAGGGAAGCACAGATACGCAGTATTTT; CDR3aa: CASRLQGSTDTQYF; v_gene: TRBV6-5; j_gene: TRBJ2-3; d_gene: .; abundance: .
CDR3nt: TGTGCCAGCAGCCAGGGGTTTTTAGAGCAGTACTTC; CDR3aa: CASSQGFLEQYF; v_gene: TRBV7-2; j_gene: TRBJ2-7; d_gene: .; abundance: .
CDR3nt: TGTGCCATCAGTGATTTCAGGGGGCAGGATGGCTACACCTTC; CDR3aa: CAISDFRGQDGYTF; v_gene: TRBV10-3; j_gene: TRBJ1-2; d_gene: TRBD1; abundance: .
CDR3nt: TGTGCCAGCAGCCCGCTGGACAGGCAGAACACTGAAGCTTTCTTT; CDR3aa: CASSPLDRQNTEAFF; v_gene: TRBV13; j_gene: TRBJ1-1; d_gene: TRBD1; abundance: .
CDR3nt: TGTGCCAGCAGTGACCCCGGGAGCGGGGGGCCGGAGACCCAGTACTTC; CDR3aa: CASSDPGSGGPETQYF; v_gene: TRBV6-4; j_gene: TRBJ2-5; d_gene: TRBD2; abundance: .
CDR3nt: TGTGCCAGCAGTGACTCGGCTCCTCTAGGCTATGGCTACACCTTC; CDR3aa: CASSDSAPLGYGYTF; v_gene: TRBV6-1; j_gene: TRBJ1-2; d_gene: .; abundance: .
CDR3nt: TGTGCCACCTCGTACGGAGACGGGACGAATGGCTACACCTTC; CDR3aa: CATSYGDGTNGYTF; v_gene: TRBV10-3; j_gene: TRBJ1-2; d_gene: .; abundance: .
CDR3nt: TGCAGCGTTGAAGGGAATAATGAAGCTTTCTTT; CDR3aa: CSVEGNNEAFF; v_gene: TRBV29-1; j_gene: TRBJ1-1; d_gene: .; abundance: .
CDR3nt: TGCGCCAGCAGCCAAGGGGTGGCGGGCACAGATACGCAGTATTTT; CDR3aa: CASSQGVAGTDTQYF; v_gene: TRBV4-3; j_gene: TRBJ2-3; d_gene: .; abundance: .
CDR3nt: TGTGCCAGCAGTGAAATGGGACTGGGCACCGGGGAGCTGTTTTTT; CDR3aa: CASSEMGLGTGELFF; v_gene: TRBV6-1; j_gene: TRBJ2-2; d_gene: .; abundance: .
CDR3nt: TGTGCCAGCAGGGGTTATGAGGGCGGCACTGAAGCTTTCTTT; CDR3aa: CASRGYEGGTEAFF; v_gene: TRBV2; j_gene: TRBJ1-1; d_gene: .; abundance: .
CDR3nt: TGTGCCAGCTCACCTAGACAGGACCTGAACACTGAAGCTTTCTTT; CDR3aa: CASSPRQDLNTEAFF; v_gene: TRBV18; j_gene: TRBJ1-1; d_gene: .; abundance: .
CDR3nt: TGCGCCAGCAGCCCGTGGACAGGGGGGAGCACCGGGGAGCTGTTTTTT; CDR3aa: CASSPWTGGSTGELFF; v_gene: TRBV5-1; j_gene: TRBJ2-2; d_gene: TRBD1; abundance: .
CDR3nt: TGTGCCAGCTCGCAGGGGGCTTTCGGCAATCAGCCCCAGCATTTT; CDR3aa: CASSQGAFGNQPQHF; v_gene: TRBV27; j_gene: TRBJ1-5; d_gene: TRBD1; abundance: .
CDR3nt: TGTGCCAGCTCATATGACAGGGGCACTGGAAACACCATATATTTT; CDR3aa: CASSYDRGTGNTIYF; v_gene: TRBV18; j_gene: TRBJ1-3; d_gene: TRBD1; abundance: .
CDR3nt: TGTGCCAGCAGTGAACTAACCCGAGGAGATACGCAGTATTTT; CDR3aa: CASSELTRGDTQYF; v_gene: TRBV2; j_gene: TRBJ2-3; d_gene: .; abundance: .
CDR3nt: TGTGCCAGCAGCTTGAGTGGAAACACCATATATTTT; CDR3aa: CASSLSGNTIYF; v_gene: TRBV5-6; j_gene: TRBJ1-3; d_gene: .; abundance: .
CDR3nt: TGTGCCAGCAGCTGGGGCGCACGATTTGAAGCTTTCTTT; CDR3aa: CASSWGARFEAFF; v_gene: TRBV28; j_gene: TRBJ1-1; d_gene: .; abundance: .
CDR3nt: TGTGCCAGCAGTCGAGCCGGGACAAATTTCGCCGGGGAGCTGTTTTTT; CDR3aa: CASSRAGTNFAGELFF; v_gene: TRBV7-9; j_gene: TRBJ2-2; d_gene: .; abundance: .
CDR3nt: TGTGCCAGCAGGTTTCGTCAGGGGAACACTGAAGCTTTCTTT; CDR3aa: CASRFRQGNTEAFF; v_gene: TRBV6-6; j_gene: TRBJ1-1; d_gene: .; abundance: once
CDR3nt: TGTGCCAGCAGTGAAATTAGGACCGGGGAGCTGTTTTTT; CDR3aa: CASSEIRTGELFF; v_gene: TRBV6-1; j_gene: TRBJ2-2; d_gene: .; abundance: .
CDR3nt: TGTGCCAGCAGTCGTGAACTAGCAGGGTCGGGGACCCAGTACTTC; CDR3aa: CASSRELAGSGTQYF; v_gene: TRBV6-6; j_gene: TRBJ2-5; d_gene: .; abundance: once
CDR3nt: TGTGCCTGGAGGGATCAAATAGCGGGAGTTACAGATACGCAGTATTTT; CDR3aa: CAWRDQIAGVTDTQYF; v_gene: TRBV30; j_gene: TRBJ2-3; d_gene: TRBD2; abundance: .
CDR3nt: TGTGCCAGCAGACTAGCGGGTGTATCCGGGGAGCTGTTTTTT; CDR3aa: CASRLAGVSGELFF; v_gene: TRBV11-2; j_gene: TRBJ2-2; d_gene: TRBD2; abundance: .
CDR3nt: TGTGCCAGCTCCAGGGAACTCAACACTGAAGCTTTCTTT; CDR3aa: CASSRELNTEAFF; v_gene: TRBV2; j_gene: TRBJ1-1; d_gene: .; abundance: .
CDR3nt: TGTGCCAGCAGACTAGGGTTAGGGTCTGAAGCTTTCTTT; CDR3aa: CASRLGLGSEAFF; v_gene: TRBV11-2; j_gene: TRBJ1-1; d_gene: .; abundance: .
CDR3nt: TGTGCCAGCAGTTTTTGGGGAGACGGTGAAAAACTGTTTTTT; CDR3aa: CASSFWGDGEKLFF; v_gene: TRBV28; j_gene: TRBJ1-4; d_gene: .; abundance: .
CDR3nt: TGTGCCAGCAACCTAGAGACAGGAGTTAATGAAAAACTGTTTTTT; CDR3aa: CASNLETGVNEKLFF; v_gene: TRBV2; j_gene: TRBJ1-4; d_gene: .; abundance: .
CDR3nt: TGCGCCAGCAGCGGCGGGGACAGGGTCAATGAGCAGTTCTTC; CDR3aa: CASSGGDRVNEQFF; v_gene: TRBV5-1; j_gene: TRBJ2-1; d_gene: TRBD1; abundance: .
CDR3nt: TGTGCCAGCAGCTTAAGACTAGCGGGAGGTCACAATGAGCAGTTCTTC; CDR3aa: CASSLRLAGGHNEQFF; v_gene: TRBV11-3; j_gene: TRBJ2-1; d_gene: TRBD2; abundance: .
CDR3nt: TGTGCCACTGGGCCGGGCGGACTAGACACAGATACGCAGTATTTT; CDR3aa: CATGPGGLDTDTQYF; v_gene: TRBV6-6; j_gene: TRBJ2-3; d_gene: TRBD2; abundance: .
CDR3nt: TGTGCCAGCAGCTACGACAGCAATCAGCCCCAGCATTTT; CDR3aa: CASSYDSNQPQHF; v_gene: TRBV28; j_gene: TRBJ1-5; d_gene: .; abundance: .
CDR3nt: TGTGCCACCTCGGACGGGGGTCGAAATGGCTACACCTTC; CDR3aa: CATSDGGRNGYTF; v_gene: TRBV28; j_gene: TRBJ1-2; d_gene: .; abundance: .
CDR3nt: TGTGCCAGCAGTTACTCGGGACTAGCGGGAGGGCCCAGGTTCTTC; CDR3aa: CASSYSGLAGGPRFF; v_gene: TRBV6-5; j_gene: TRBJ2-1; d_gene: TRBD2; abundance: .
CDR3nt: TGTGCCAGCAGCTTGGGGAGCGGACAGATGAACACTGAAGCTTTCTTT; CDR3aa: CASSLGSGQMNTEAFF; v_gene: TRBV5-4; j_gene: TRBJ1-1; d_gene: .; abundance: .